Ten or more counts support the clone carrying this TCR beta chain. Its specificity is unknown. The sample belongs to a study of response to subunit inactivated influenza vaccine. Findings of the study overall: Only a handful of new T cells, the authors suggested, are recruited with each seasonal influenza vaccination.

Trimming left V 1 base short and J 1 base short, with 17 bases between. Looked up from germline, CDR1 is SGHTA and CDR2 is FQGNSA. This CDR3 spans 17 amino acids. TCRdb redid the calling of the RT-PCR reads with MiXCR, one entry per CDR3 protein. The sample yields over 650,000 distinct CDR3 sequences, about a fifth seen once. The TCR originated in a man aged 50-59 years who received an inactivated influenza vaccine. The input for sequencing was PBMCs from blood, taken less than 6 days after vaccination. The genes are TRBV7-2 and TRBJ2-7; D is ambiguous. The CDR3 DNA sequence: TGTGCCAGCAGCTTAGGCTTTCTAGGCGCACGGTCCTACGAGCAGTACTTC. This sequence encodes CASSLGFLGARSYEQYF.